This T cell receptor beta chain emerged from a study of blood T cell repertoires in COVID-19. Turning to the study itself: The cDNA or gDNA used as material had been derived from T cells, B-cell-depleted T cells, or PBMCs.

Categorization into cohorts depended on clinical history that participants reported. A case of COVID-19 had been met by exposed participants within 2 weeks before study entry. This CDR3 region has 16 residues. Losses at the gene ends were 1 base for V and 0 bases for J; bases not matched to a gene: 4. CDR1 and CDR2 (germline): WSHSY, SAAADI. Per the study methods: Nucleated cell number was recorded as an estimate derived from reference gene primer amplification. Some clones are missing from TCRdb's copy, which holds only in-frame ones; the method was immunoSEQ multiplex PCR. That table furnishes V, J and clone size, whereas the DNA furnished D and trimming. The sample gives 350,000 or so clones, more than 70% of which show up once; 1% is in the top ten.

The sequence derives from a woman aged 25 to 39 who had been exposed to COVID-19. The specimen sequenced was PBMCs or T cells enriched from blood (not recorded which). V usage is TRBV10-2 and J usage is TRBJ2-5, with 8 nucleotides matching TRBD1. CDR3 sequence: CASSEFGTGHQETQYF. The CDR3 bases are TGCGCCAGCAGTGAGTTTGGGACAGGTCACCAAGAGACCCAGTACTTC.